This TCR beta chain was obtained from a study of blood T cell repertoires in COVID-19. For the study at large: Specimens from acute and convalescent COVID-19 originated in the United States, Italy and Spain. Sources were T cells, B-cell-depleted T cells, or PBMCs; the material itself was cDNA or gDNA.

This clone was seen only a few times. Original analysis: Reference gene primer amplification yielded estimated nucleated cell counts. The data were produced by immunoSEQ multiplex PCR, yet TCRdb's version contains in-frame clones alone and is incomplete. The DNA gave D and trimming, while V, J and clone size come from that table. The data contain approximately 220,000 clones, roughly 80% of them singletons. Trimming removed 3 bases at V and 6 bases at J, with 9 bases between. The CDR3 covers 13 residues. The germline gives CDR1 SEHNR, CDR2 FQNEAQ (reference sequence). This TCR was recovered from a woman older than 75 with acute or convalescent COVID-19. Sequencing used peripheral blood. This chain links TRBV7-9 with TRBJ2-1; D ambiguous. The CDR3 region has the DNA TGTGCCAGCAGCTTGCTACCGTTCAATGAGCAGTTCTTC. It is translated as CASSLLPFNEQFF.